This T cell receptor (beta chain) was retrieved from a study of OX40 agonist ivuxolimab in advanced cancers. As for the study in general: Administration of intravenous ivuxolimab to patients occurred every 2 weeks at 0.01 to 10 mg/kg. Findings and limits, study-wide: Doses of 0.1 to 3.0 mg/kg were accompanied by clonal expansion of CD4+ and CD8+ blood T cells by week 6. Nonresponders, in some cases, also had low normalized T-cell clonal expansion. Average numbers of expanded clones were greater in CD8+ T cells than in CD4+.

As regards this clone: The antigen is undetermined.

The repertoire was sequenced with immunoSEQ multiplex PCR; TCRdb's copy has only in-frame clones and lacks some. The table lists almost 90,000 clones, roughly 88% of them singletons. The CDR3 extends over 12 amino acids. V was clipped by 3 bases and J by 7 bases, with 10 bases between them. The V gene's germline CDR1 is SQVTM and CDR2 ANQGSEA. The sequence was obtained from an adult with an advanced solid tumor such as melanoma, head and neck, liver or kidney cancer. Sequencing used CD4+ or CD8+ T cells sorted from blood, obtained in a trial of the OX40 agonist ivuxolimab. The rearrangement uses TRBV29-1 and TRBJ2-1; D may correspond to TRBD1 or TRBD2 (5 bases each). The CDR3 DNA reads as TGCAGCGTTGACTTTTGGGGGAATGAGCAGTTCTTC. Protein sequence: CSVDFWGNEQFF.